This T cell receptor (beta chain) was sequenced for a study of high-grade serous ovarian cancer treatment subgroups. Details on this clone: Its antigen is unknown.

Study-level points and caveats: TCR clonal relatedness correlated positively with neoantigen level.

Tumor tissue was taken before any definitive surgery or chemotherapy was given. The method was immunoSEQ multiplex PCR; TCRdb's version includes in-frame clones alone and lacks a portion of them. The sample has 10,000 to 15,000 clones; over 75% are singletons. The CDR3 is 14 amino acids. The V gene's germline CDR1 is MNHEY and CDR2 SVGAGI. Deletions cut 4 bases from V and 5 bases from J, with 12 bases between. J is TRBJ2-1 and V is TRBV6-5; D is possibly TRBD1 (6 bases). Sequences were obtained from tumor tissue. This receptor was taken from a human donor with high-grade serous ovarian cancer. CDR3 DNA sequence: TGTGCCAGCAGTTGGGACAAGGGAGACAATGAGCAGTTCTTC. Amino acids: CASSWDKGDNEQFF.